Following are 17 T cell receptor beta chains from one sample sequenced in a study of blood T cell repertoires in COVID-19. The data were produced by immunoSEQ multiplex PCR, yet TCRdb's version contains in-frame clones alone and is incomplete. The table shows about 250,000 clones, with approximately 86% occurring only once. The specimen was peripheral blood. These receptor sequences come from a human donor in a cohort sampled during active COVID-19.

The CDR3 sequence is CASSLVAGVLYEQYF. In nucleotides, the CDR3 is TGCGCCAGCAGCTTGGTAGCGGGAGTCCTCTACGAGCAGTACTTC. V is TRBV5-1 and J is TRBJ2-7; 9 nucleotides line up with TRBD2. Germline assignment: CDR1 SGHRS and CDR2 YFSETQ. J lost 3 bases, V lost 0 bases, and 4 bases had no gene match. This CDR3 comprises 15 residues. Full variable domain (remainder filled in from reference TRBV5-1 and TRBJ2-7): KAGVTQTPRYLIKTRGQQVTLSCSPISGHRSVSWYQQTPGQGLQFLFEYFSETQRNKGNFPGRFSGRQFSNSRSEMNVSTLELGDSALYLCASSLVAGVLYEQYFGPGTRLTVT.

This clone was recorded once. This rearrangement joins TRBV24-1 to TRBJ1-5; the D gene is possibly TRBD1 (6 bases). V was cut by 4 bases and J by 4 bases, with 19 bases left in between. CDR3 length: 17 residues. Germline values: CDR1 KGHDR, CDR2 SFDVKD. CDR3 DNA: TGTGCCACCAGTGAAGGGCAGGGGAAGGGGGTTAATCAGCCCCAGCATTTT. As protein: CATSEGQGKGVNQPQHF.

This clone appeared a single time. The chain recombines TRBV10-3 with TRBJ2-7; 10 bases match TRBD1. The CDR3 extends over 12 amino acids. V gave up 8 bases and J gave up 7 bases; unmatched junction bases: 5. Germline CDR1 is ENHRY and CDR2 is SYGVKD. The CDR3 loop reads CAIGGTGEEQYF. The CDR3 nucleotides are TGTGCCATCGGGGGGACAGGGGAAGAGCAGTACTTC.

The chain combines TRBV24-1 with TRBJ2-3, with D uncertain. Trimming shortened V by 3 bases and J by 2 bases, and 11 bases separated the two germline ends. The CDR3 runs to 15 residues. Germline values: CDR1 KGHDR, CDR2 SFDVKD. CDR3 sequence (DNA): TGTGCCACCAGTGATCAGGCAGACCCCACAGATACGCAGTATTTT. This codes for CATSDQADPTDTQYF.

The genes are TRBV27 and TRBJ2-7; no reliable D call. CDR3 size: 12 residues. Trimming cost V 8 bases and J 3 bases, with 11 bases left between them. Germline-derived CDR1 and CDR2 are MNHEY and SMNVEV (reference sequence). As DNA, the CDR3 is TGTGCCAGCGGCGTCAGGTTCTACGAGCAGTACTTC. This translates into CASGVRFYEQYF.

CDR3 protein: CASSRPGDSYNEQFF. The CDR3 DNA follows: TGTGCCAGCAGCCGCCCCGGGGACTCCTACAATGAGCAGTTCTTC. V usage is TRBV6-5 and J usage is TRBJ2-1, with TRBD2 as a possible D gene (5 bases). This CDR3 has 15 amino acids. V lost 6 bases to trimming and J lost 0 bases, with 12 bases between them. Germline V gene sequence: CDR1 MNHEY, CDR2 SVGAGI.

V usage is TRBV12-3 or TRBV12-4 and J usage is TRBJ1-2; D might be TRBD1 (5 bases). Deletions cut 5 bases from V and 6 bases from J, with 13 bases between. The CDR3 has 13 residues. As DNA, the CDR3 is TGTGCCAGCAGTCTCCGACAGTCAAATGGCTACACCTTC. Amino acid sequence: CASSLRQSNGYTF.

The rearrangement uses TRBV27 and TRBJ2-2; 7 bases fit TRBD1. The CDR3 has 13 residues. Germline V gene lookup returns CDR1 MNHEY and CDR2 SMNVEV (reference sequence). V shed 8 bases and J 6 bases; nucleotides not matched to a gene: 6. The CDR3 sequence: CASGNRGAGELFF. The CDR3 DNA reads as TGTGCCAGCGGGAACAGGGGTGCCGGGGAGCTGTTTTTT.

V usage is TRBV4-2 and J usage is TRBJ2-3, with 8 bases aligning to TRBD2. The CDR3 totals 17 residues. Germline values: CDR1 LGHNA, CDR2 YNFKEQ. V was clipped by 0 bases and J by 4 bases; unmatched bases: 9. CDR3 residues: CASSQDIRPGGPDTQYF. The CDR3 coding sequence is TGTGCCAGCAGCCAAGATATAAGGCCGGGAGGGCCAGATACGCAGTATTTT.

This chain joins TRBV28 and TRBJ2-5; TRBD1 aligns across 10 bases. The germline CDR1 and CDR2 sequences are MDHEN and SYDVKM. The CDR3 is made up of 16 amino acids. V trimming: 5 bases; J trimming: 1 base; junction bases outside the gene matches: 7. The CDR3 region is CASSHGTGEGQETQYF. In nucleotides, the CDR3 is TGTGCCAGCAGTCACGGGACAGGGGAAGGCCAAGAGACCCAGTACTTC.

The rearrangement uses TRBV27 and TRBJ2-3, with a possible D match to TRBD2 (5 bases). The V gene's germline CDR1 is MNHEY and CDR2 SMNVEV (reference sequence). V lost 7 bases, J lost 0 bases, and 11 bases lay in between. The CDR3 has 14 amino acids. The CDR3 DNA follows: TGTGCCAGCACTGCGGGTTCTAGCACAGATACGCAGTATTTT. Protein: CASTAGSSTDTQYF.

J is TRBJ2-7 and V is TRBV28; 8 nucleotides line up with TRBD1. The CDR3 runs 16 residues. The J segment lost 2 bases and the V segment lost 3 bases, leaving 9 bases of the junction unmatched. Germline V CDR1 and CDR2: MDHEN, SYDVKM. The CDR3 bases are TGTGCCAGCAGTTTGCAACCCGGGACAGGACCCTACGAGCAGTACTTC. This encodes CASSLQPGTGPYEQYF.

V gene TRBV9 combines with J gene TRBJ1-2; TRBD1 matches 7 bases. Germline V CDR1 and CDR2: SGDLS, YYNGEE. V gave up 4 bases and J gave up 2 bases; unmatched junction bases: 2. CDR3 length: 13 amino acids. Written as DNA, the CDR3 is TGTGCCAGCAGCCGCAGGGGGAACTATGGCTACACCTTC. Translation gives CASSRRGNYGYTF.

CDR3 DNA sequence: TGTGCCAGCAGCTTAGATATATGGGCAGAGACCCAGTACTTC. This translates into CASSLDIWAETQYF. The V gene is TRBV7-8, the J gene TRBJ2-5, with D unresolved. Germline V CDR1 and CDR2: SGHVS, FQNEAQ. The V end lost 1 base, the J end lost 4 bases, and 10 bases lay between the germline ends. This CDR3 spans 14 amino acids.

CDR3 bases: TGTGCCAGTAAGACAGGGGCTCGCTCCTACGAGCAGTACTTC. Translated, it gives CASKTGARSYEQYF. This sequence joins TRBV19 and TRBJ2-7, with TRBD1 matching over 8 bases. V shed 7 bases and J 0 bases; nucleotides not matched to a gene: 5. The germline V gene has CDR1 LNHDA and CDR2 SQIVND (reference sequence). The CDR3 sequence is 14 residues long. The full variable domain, completed using reference TRBV19 and TRBJ2-7, is DGGITQSPKYLFRKEGQNVTLSCEQNLNHDAMYWYRQDPGQGLRLIYYSQIVNDFQKGDIAEGYSVSREKKESFPLTVTSAQKNPTAFYLCASKTGARSYEQYFGPGTRLTVT.

This clone was detected a few times. The J gene is TRBJ2-5, the V gene TRBV11-2; 13 bases fit TRBD2. Per the germline V gene, CDR1 is SGHAT and CDR2 is FQNNGV. The CDR3 totals 15 residues. Germline trimming cut 3 bases from V and 2 bases from J; bases unmatched to any gene: 0. The CDR3 loop is CASSLGLAGQETQYF. The CDR3 DNA is TGTGCCAGCAGCTTGGGACTAGCGGGGCAAGAGACCCAGTACTTC.

This rearrangement joins TRBV19 to TRBJ1-4; D unresolved. V dropped 10 bases and J dropped 7 bases, with 13 bases sitting between them. The CDR3 consists of 12 residues. Germline CDR1 is LNHDA and CDR2 is SQIVND (reference sequence). The CDR3 region is CATARESEKLFF. DNA for the CDR3: TGTGCCACGGCCCGGGAGAGTGAAAAACTGTTTTTT.